The sequence of this T cell receptor beta chain was determined in a study of T cells in Graves' hyperthyroidism and ophthalmopathy. Background on the study: Peripheral blood sampling occurred at initial diagnosis, before any treatment.

TCR beta CDR3 region amplification was performed from RNA transcripts. TCR CDR3 regions were first amplified by RT-PCR with HTBI primers. Via MiXCR, TCRdb re-called the multiplex PCR reads, giving one row per CDR3 protein. This sample has some 800,000 distinct CDR3 sequences, with 35% to 45% found just once. V gave up 6 bases and J gave up 1 base; unmatched junction bases: 6. This CDR3 contains 15 residues. The TCR originated in a man younger than 30 with Graves' hyperthyroidism. Sample: blood. This chain links TRBV12-3 or TRBV12-4 with TRBJ1-1; 9 bases are a match to TRBD1. CDR3 region: CASSALDRGNTEAFF. The CDR3 DNA is TGTGCCAGCAGCGCCCTGGACAGGGGGAACACTGAAGCTTTCTTT.